These T cell receptor beta chains were read from a single sample in a study of control samples from healthy donors and cancer patients. The assay was immunoSEQ multiplex PCR, and TCRdb's table has in-frame clones only and misses some. The sample gives 150,000 or so clones, under 95% of which show up once; almost 6% is in the top ten. The sample consisted of blood. The receptor source for this set is a man aged 18 to 30 in good health. Each CDR3 is given with its conserved first and last residue. The listing skips clone size in some rows; elsewhere it reads once, few, many or a size class.

- | TRBV19 | CASSKDRGLGNQPQHF
once | TRBV7-8 | CASSLTRVVTGELFF
- | TRBV12-3/TRBV12-4 | CASTPGEAYGYTF
once | TRBV4-1 | CASRQLRADLSPLHF
- | TRBV13 | CASSLGRRAEAFF
- | TRBV7-9 | CASSLWEYGYTF
- | TRBV3-1/TRBV3-2 | CASSRNRGRTIYF
- | TRBV5-5 | CASTVNPAGLNYGYTF
- | TRBV5-1 | CASSLGLAGVGETQYF
- | TRBV12-3/TRBV12-4 | CASSLGSRFEQFF
- | TRBV27 | CASSPRGRLGNTEAFF
- | TRBV4-1 | CASSQVGGWNEAFF
- | TRBV19 | CASNPGASYEQYF
few | TRBV19 | CATSPGRATDTQYF
- | TRBV30 | CAWDGTWGGEQFF
- | TRBV6-5 | CASSYTPTGGNEQFF
- | TRBV5-1 | CASSWAGNEKLFF
- | TRBV6-5 | CASSYDVPGSNQPQHF
once | TRBV6-1 | CASSEGYPYQETQYF
- | TRBV6-5 | CASSLRASSGNTIYF
- | TRBV4-1 | CASSWGQGNTIYF
- | TRBV4-1 | CASSSTVTRAYEQYF
- | TRBV30 | CAWRLTSGGDNEQFF
- | TRBV27 | CASSSPRGGPGELFF
- | TRBV6-5 | CASRQGAGNEQFF
- | TRBV6-5 | CASSYSYAMNTEAFF
once | TRBV29-1 | CSVEASGVLGYTF
- | TRBV2 | CATLLNGRASDTQYF
- | TRBV2 | CASTVDRGNTEAFF
- | TRBV7-9 | CASSPGGEYWGYTF
- | TRBV12-3/TRBV12-4 | CASREGAQIQLFF
once | TRBV3-1/TRBV3-2 | CASSWTGNHYEQYF
- | TRBV21-1 | CASSMTGEQFF
- | TRBV11-2 | CASSGLASGKNIQYF
- | TRBV5-6 | CASSLVRDTQYF
- | TRBV3-1/TRBV3-2 | CASARGTSAPWGGQYF
- | TRBV7-9 | CASSHVSGSGMVFPEAFF
- | TRBV6-4 | CASSDSGGPDTQYF
- | TRBV14 | CASSPDRSSGNTIYF
- | TRBV27 | CASTRTGDYSGELFF
- | TRBV24-1 | CATSDGAGTGSEKLFF
- | TRBV27 | CASSLETGYAEKLFF
- | TRBV27 | CASSLGYRTGLTSTEAFF
- | TRBV5-4 | CASSLGRGGQRGYTF
once | TRBV7-2 | CASSLTQILREQYF
- | TRBV5-6 | CASSFGVGGVTDTQYF
- | TRBV18 | CASSPGTGGYSNQPQHF
- | TRBV2 | CASSDALSFGNEQFF
- | TRBV7-2 | CASRPAGDRNTGELFF
- | TRBV29-1 | CSVRGTPSGNTIYF